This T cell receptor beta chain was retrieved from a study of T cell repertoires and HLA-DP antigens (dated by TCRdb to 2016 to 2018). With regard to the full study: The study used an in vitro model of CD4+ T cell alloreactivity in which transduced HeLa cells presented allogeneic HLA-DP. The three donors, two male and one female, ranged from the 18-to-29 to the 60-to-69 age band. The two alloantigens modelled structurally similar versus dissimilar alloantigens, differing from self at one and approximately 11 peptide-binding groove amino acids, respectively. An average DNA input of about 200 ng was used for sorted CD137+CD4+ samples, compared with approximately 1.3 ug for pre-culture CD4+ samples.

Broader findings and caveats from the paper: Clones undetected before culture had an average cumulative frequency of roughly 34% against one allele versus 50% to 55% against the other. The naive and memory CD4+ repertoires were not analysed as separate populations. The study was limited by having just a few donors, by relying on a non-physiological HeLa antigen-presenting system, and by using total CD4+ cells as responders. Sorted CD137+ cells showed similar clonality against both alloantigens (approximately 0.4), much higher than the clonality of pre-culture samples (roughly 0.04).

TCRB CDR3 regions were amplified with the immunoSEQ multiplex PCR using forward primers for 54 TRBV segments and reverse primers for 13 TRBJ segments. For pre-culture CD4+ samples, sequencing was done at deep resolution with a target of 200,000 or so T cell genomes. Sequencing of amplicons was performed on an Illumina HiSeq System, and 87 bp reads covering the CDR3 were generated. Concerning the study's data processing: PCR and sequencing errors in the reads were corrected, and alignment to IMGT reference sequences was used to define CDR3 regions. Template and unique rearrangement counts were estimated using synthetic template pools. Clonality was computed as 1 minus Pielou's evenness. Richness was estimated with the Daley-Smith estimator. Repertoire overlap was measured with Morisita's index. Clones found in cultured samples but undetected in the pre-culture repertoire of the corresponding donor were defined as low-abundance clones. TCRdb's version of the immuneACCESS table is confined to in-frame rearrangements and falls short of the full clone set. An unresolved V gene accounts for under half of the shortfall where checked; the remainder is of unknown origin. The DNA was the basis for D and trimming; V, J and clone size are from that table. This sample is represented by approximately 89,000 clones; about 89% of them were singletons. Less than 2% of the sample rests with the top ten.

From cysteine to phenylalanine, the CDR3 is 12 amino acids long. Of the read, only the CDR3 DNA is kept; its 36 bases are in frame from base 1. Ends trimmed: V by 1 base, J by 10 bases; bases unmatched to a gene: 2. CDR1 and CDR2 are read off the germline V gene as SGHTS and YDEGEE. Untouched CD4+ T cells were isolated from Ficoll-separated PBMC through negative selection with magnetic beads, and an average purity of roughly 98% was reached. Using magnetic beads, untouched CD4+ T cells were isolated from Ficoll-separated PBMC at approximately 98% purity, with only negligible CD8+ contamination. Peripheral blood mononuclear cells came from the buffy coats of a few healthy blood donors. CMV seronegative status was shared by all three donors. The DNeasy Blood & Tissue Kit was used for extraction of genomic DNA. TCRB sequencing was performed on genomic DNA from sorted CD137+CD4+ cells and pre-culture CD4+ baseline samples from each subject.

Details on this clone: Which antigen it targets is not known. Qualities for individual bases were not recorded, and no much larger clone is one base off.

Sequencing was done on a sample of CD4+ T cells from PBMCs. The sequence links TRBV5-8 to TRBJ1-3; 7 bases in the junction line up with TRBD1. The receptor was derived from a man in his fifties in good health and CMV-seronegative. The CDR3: CASSLLDRTIYF. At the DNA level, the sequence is TGTGCCAGCAGCTTGTTGGACAGGACCATATATTTT. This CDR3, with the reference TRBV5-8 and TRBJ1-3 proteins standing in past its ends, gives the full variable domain EAGVTQSPTHLIKTRGQQATLRCSPISGHTSVYWYQQALGLGLQFLLWYDEGEERNRGNFPPRFSGRQFPNYSSELNVNALELEDSALYLCASSLLDRTIYFGEGSWLTVV.